This record covers a single TCR beta chain. The antigen is unknown. The CDR3 consists of 14 residues. Germline V gene data show CDR1 as SGHAT and CDR2 as FQNNGV. V was pared by 6 bases and J by 7 bases, with 8 bases of the junction left unmatched. A second about 6 to 12 cycle PCR used barcoded and J-beta primers. MiXCR, run by TCRdb on the 5' RACE reads, gives a single entry per CDR3 protein. The data show approximately 600,000 distinct CDR3 sequences, about 53% seen once. These data are taken from a study of blood T cells in healthy people across ages. Study-level points and caveats: Older age coincided with a roughly linear decline in TCR beta diversity per million T cells. Naive CD4+ cell counts and diversity both ran higher in long-lived than in aged donors.

The sequenced sample was blood. The TCR sequence derives from a man aged 60 to 69 in good health. This sequence joins TRBV11-2 and TRBJ1-4; 7 positions match TRBD1. Here the CDR3 DNA reads TGTGCCAGCAGTTCGACAGGGTTGGGTGAAAAACTGTTTTTT. This gives the protein CASSSTGLGEKLFF.